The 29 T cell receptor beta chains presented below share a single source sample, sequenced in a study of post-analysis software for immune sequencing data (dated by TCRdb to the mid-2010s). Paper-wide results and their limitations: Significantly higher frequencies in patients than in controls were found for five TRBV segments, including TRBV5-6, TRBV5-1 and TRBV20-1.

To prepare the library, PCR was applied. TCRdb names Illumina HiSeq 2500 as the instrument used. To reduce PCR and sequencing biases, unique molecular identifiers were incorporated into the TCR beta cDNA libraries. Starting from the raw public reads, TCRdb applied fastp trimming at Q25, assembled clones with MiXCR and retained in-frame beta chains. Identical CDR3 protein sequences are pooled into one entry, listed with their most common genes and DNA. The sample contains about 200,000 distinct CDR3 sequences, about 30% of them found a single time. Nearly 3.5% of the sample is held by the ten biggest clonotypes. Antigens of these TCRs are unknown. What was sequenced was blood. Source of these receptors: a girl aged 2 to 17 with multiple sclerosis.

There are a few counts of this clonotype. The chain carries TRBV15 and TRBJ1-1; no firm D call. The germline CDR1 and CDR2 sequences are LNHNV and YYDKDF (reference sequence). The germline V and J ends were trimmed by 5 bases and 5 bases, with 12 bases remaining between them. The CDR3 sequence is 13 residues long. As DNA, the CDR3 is TGTGCCACCAGCGGCCGGGCCTCAACTGAAGCTTTCTTT. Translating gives CATSGRASTEAFF. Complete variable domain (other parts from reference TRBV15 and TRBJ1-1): DAMVIQNPRYQVTQFGKPVTLSCSQTLNHNVMYWYQQKSSQAPKLLFHYYDKDFNNEADTPDNFQSRRPNTSFCFLDIRSPGLGDTAMYLCATSGRASTEAFFGQGTRLTVV.

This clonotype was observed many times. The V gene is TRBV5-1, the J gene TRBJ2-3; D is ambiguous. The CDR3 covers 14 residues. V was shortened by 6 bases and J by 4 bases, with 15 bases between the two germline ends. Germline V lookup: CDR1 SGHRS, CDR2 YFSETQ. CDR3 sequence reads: CASKRIVGSDTQYF. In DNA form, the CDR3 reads TGCGCCAGCAAGCGCATAGTGGGGTCAGATACGCAGTATTTT.

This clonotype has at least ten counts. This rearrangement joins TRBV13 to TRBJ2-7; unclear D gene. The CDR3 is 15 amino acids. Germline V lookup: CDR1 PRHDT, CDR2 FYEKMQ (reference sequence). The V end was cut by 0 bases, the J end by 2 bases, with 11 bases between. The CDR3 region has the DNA TGTGCCAGCAGCTTAGGACAGCCGTACACCTACGAGCAGTACTTC. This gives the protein CASSLGQPYTYEQYF. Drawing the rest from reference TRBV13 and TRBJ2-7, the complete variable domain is AAGVIQSPRHLIKEKRETATLKCYPIPRHDTVYWYQQGPGQDPQFLISFYEKMQSDKGSIPDRFSAQQFSDYHSELNMSSLELGDSALYFCASSLGQPYTYEQYFGPGTRLTVT.

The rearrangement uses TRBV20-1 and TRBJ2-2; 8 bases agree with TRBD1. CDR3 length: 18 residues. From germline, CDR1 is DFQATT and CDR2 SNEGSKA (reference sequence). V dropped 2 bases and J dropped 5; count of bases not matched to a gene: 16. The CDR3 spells CSARQIAETGVWTGELFF. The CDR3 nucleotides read TGCAGTGCTAGACAAATCGCCGAGACAGGGGTTTGGACCGGGGAGCTGTTTTTT.

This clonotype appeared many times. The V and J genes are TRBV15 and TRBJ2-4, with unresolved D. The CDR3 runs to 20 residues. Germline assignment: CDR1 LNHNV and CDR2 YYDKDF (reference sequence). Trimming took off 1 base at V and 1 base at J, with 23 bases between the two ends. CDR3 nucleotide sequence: TGTGCCACCAGCAGAGGCCCCAAGGTGTCCGCCCCAGGTGCCAAAAACATTCAGTACTTC. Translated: CATSRGPKVSAPGAKNIQYF.

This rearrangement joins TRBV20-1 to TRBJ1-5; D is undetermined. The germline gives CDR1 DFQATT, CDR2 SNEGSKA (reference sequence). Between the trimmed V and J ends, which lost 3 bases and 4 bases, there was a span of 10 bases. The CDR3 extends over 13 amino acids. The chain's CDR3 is CSASLGANQPQHF. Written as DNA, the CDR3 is TGCAGTGCTAGTTTGGGTGCAAATCAGCCCCAGCATTTT.

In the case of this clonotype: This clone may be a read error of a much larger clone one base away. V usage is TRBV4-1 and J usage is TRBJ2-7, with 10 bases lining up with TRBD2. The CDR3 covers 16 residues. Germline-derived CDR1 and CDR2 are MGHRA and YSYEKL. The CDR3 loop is CAGSQGLASGSYEQYF. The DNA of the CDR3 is TGCGCCGGCAGCCAAGGGCTGGCTAGCGGGAGCTACGAGCAGTACTTC.

CDR3 residues: CATTRQLNQPQHF. The DNA for the CDR3 is TGTGCCACCACACGACAGCTCAATCAGCCCCAGCATTTT. The chain recombines TRBV15 with TRBJ1-5; TRBD1 might be the D (5 bases). This CDR3 spans 13 amino acids. V lost 7 bases, J lost 3 bases, and 10 bases lay in between. From germline, CDR1 is LNHNV and CDR2 YYDKDF (reference sequence). Variable domain in full (rest from reference TRBV15 and TRBJ1-5): DAMVIQNPRYQVTQFGKPVTLSCSQTLNHNVMYWYQQKSSQAPKLLFHYYDKDFNNEADTPDNFQSRRPNTSFCFLDIRSPGLGDTAMYLCATTRQLNQPQHFGDGTRLSIL.

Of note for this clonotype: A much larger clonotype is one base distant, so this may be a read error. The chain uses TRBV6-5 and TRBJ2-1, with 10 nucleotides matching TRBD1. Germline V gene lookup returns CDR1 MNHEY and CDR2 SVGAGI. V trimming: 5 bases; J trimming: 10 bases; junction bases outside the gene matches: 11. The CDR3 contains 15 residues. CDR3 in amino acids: CASSKPGQGIYEQFF. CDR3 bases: TGTGCCAGCAGTAAGCCGGGACAGGGGATCTACGAGCAGTTCTTC.

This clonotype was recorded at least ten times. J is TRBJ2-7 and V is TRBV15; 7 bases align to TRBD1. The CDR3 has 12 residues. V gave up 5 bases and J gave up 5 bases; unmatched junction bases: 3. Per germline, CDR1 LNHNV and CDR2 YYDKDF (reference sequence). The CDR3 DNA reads TGTGCCACCAGCGGAAGGGGGCACGAGCAGTACTTC. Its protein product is CATSGRGHEQYF.

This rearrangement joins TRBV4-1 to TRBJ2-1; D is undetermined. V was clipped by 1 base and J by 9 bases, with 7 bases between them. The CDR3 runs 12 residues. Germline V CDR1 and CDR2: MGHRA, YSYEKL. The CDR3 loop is CASSQGEFEQFF. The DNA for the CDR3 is TGCGCCAGCAGCCAAGGCGAGTTTGAGCAGTTCTTC.

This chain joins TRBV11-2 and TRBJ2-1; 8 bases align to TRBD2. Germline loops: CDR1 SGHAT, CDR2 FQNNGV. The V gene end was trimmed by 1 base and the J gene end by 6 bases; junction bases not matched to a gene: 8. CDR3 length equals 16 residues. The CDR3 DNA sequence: TGTGCCAGCAGCTTAGTGTGGCGGGAGGCGGTCAATGAGCAGTTCTTC. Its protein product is CASSLVWREAVNEQFF.

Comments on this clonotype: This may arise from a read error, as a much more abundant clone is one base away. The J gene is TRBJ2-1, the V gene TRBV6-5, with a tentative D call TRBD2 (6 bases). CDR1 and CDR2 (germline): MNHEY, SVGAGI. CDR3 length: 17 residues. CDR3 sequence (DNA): TGTGCCAGCAGTTACTCGACGGGGGACGGGTTCTTCAATGAGCAGATCTTC. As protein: CASSYSTGDGFFNEQIF.

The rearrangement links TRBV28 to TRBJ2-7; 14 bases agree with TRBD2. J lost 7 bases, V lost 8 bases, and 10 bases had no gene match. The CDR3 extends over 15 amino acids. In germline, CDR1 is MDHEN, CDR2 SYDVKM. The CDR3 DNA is TGTGCCAGCGGGACTAGCGGGAGCTTTTACAATGAGCAGTACTTC. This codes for CASGTSGSFYNEQYF.

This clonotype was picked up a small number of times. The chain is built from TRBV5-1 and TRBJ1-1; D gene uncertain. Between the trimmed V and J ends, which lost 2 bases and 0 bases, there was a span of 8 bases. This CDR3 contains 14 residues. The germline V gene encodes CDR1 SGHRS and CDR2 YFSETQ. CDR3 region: CASSFGNMNTEAFF. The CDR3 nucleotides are TGCGCCAGCAGCTTCGGGAACATGAACACTGAAGCTTTCTTT. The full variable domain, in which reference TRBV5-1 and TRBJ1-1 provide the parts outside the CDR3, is KAGVTQTPRYLIKTRGQQVTLSCSPISGHRSVSWYQQTPGQGLQFLFEYFSETQRNKGNFPGRFSGRQFSNSRSEMNVSTLELGDSALYLCASSFGNMNTEAFFGQGTRLTVV.

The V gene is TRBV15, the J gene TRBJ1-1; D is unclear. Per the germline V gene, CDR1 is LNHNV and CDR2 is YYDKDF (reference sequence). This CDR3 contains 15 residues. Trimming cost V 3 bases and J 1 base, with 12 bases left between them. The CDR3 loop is CATSRPDPPNTEAFF. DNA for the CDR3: TGTGCCACCAGCAGGCCGGACCCCCCGAACACTGAAGCTTTCTTT. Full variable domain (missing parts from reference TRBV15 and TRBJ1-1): DAMVIQNPRYQVTQFGKPVTLSCSQTLNHNVMYWYQQKSSQAPKLLFHYYDKDFNNEADTPDNFQSRRPNTSFCFLDIRSPGLGDTAMYLCATSRPDPPNTEAFFGQGTRLTVV.

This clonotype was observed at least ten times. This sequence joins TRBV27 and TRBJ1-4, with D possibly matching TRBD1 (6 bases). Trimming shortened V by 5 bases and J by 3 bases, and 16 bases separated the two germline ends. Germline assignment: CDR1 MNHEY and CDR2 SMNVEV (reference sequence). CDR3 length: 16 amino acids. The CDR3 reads CASSPTGSLANEKLFF. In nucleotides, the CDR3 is TGTGCCAGCAGTCCGACAGGCTCCTTAGCTAATGAAAAACTGTTTTTT.

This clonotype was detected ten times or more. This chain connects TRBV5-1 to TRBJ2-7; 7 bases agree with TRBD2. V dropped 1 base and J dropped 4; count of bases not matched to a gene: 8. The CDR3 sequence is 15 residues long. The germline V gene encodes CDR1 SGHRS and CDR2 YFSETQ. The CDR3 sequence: CASSLPSGVLYEQYF. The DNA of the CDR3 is TGCGCCAGCAGCTTGCCTAGCGGAGTTCTATACGAGCAGTACTTC.

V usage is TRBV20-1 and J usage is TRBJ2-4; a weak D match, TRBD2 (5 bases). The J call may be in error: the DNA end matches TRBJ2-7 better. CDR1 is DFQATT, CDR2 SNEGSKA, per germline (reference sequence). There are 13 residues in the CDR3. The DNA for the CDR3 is TGCAGTGCTAGGGACCGACTATGGAACGAGCAGTACTTC. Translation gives CSARDRLWNEQYF.

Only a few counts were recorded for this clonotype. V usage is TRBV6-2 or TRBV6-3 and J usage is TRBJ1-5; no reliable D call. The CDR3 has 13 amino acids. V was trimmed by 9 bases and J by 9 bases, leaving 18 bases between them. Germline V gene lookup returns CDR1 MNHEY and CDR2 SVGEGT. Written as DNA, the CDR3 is TGTGCCAGTTCGTTGGCGGTGGGTTGGCCCCAGCATTTT. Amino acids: CASSLAVGWPQHF.

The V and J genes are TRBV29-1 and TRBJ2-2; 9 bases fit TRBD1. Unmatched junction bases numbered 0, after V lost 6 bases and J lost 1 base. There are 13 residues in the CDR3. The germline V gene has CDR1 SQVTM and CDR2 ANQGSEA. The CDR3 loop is CSVDRGNTGELFF. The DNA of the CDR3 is TGCAGCGTGGACAGGGGGAACACCGGGGAGCTGTTTTTT.

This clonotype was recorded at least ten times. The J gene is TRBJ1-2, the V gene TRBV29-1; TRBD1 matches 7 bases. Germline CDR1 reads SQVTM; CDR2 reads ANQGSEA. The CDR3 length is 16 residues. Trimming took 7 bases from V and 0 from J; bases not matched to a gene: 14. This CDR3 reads CSAVGQGGAANYGYTF. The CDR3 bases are TGCAGCGCCGTCGGGCAGGGGGGAGCAGCTAACTATGGCTACACCTTC.

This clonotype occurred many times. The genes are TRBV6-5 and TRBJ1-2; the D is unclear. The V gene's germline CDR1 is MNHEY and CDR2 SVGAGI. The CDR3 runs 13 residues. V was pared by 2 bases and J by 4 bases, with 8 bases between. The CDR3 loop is CASSYRSGYGYTF. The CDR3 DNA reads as TGTGCCAGCAGTTACAGGTCGGGCTATGGCTACACCTTC.

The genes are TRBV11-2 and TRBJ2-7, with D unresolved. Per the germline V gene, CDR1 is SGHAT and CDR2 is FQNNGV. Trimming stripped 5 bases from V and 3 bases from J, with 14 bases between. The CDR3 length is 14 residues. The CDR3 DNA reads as TGTGCCAGCAGCCCTACAGTGTTAGGCTACGAGCAGTACTTC. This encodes CASSPTVLGYEQYF.

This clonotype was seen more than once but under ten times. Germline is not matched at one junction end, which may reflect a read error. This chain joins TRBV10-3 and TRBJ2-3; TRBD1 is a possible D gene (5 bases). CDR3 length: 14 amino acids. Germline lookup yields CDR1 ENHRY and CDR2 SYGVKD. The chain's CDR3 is CAISLDSFTDMQYF. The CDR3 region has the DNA TGTGCCATCAGCCTCGACAGTTTTACAGATATGCAGTATTTT.

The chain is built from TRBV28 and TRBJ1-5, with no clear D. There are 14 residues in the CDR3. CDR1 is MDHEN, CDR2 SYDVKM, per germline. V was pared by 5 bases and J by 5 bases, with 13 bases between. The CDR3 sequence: CASSPLEGYQPQHF. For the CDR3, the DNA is TGTGCCAGCAGTCCCCTAGAAGGTTATCAGCCCCAGCATTTT.

CDR3 loop: CAWSVLGQIYNEQFF. The CDR3 DNA reads TGTGCCTGGAGTGTTTTAGGACAGATATACAATGAGCAGTTCTTC. The rearrangement uses TRBV30 and TRBJ2-1, with D perhaps matching TRBD1 (6 bases). Per germline, CDR1 GTSNPN and CDR2 SVGIG (reference sequence). CDR3 length equals 15 residues. V shed 0 bases and J shed 4 bases, with 13 bases lying between them. The full variable domain, with the rest looked up from reference TRBV30 and TRBJ2-1, is SQTIHQWPATLVQPVGSPLSLECTVEGTSNPNLYWYRQAAGRGLQLLFYSVGIGQISSEVPQNLSASRPQDRQFILSSKKLLLSDSGFYLCAWSVLGQIYNEQFFGPGTRLTVL.

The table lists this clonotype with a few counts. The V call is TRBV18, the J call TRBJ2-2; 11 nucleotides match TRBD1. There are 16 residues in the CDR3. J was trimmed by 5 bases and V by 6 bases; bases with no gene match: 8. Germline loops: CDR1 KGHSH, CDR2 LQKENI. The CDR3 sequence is CASSPGQGAGTGELFF. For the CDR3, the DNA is TGTGCCAGCTCGCCTGGACAGGGGGCCGGGACCGGGGAGCTGTTTTTT.

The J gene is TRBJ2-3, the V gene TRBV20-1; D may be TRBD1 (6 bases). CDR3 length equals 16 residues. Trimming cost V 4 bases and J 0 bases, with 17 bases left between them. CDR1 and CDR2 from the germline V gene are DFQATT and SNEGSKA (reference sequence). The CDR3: CSATNRGHLSTDTQYF. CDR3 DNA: TGCAGTGCTACCAACCGGGGACATCTTAGCACAGATACGCAGTATTTT.